The 11 T cell receptor beta chains listed next were all sequenced from one sample in a study of cytomegalovirus exposure and HLA in healthy donors. 60 Vbeta and 13 Jbeta primers were used in PCR. The method was immunoSEQ multiplex PCR; TCRdb's version includes in-frame clones alone and lacks a portion of them. Altogether about 300,000 clones are present, 75% to 90% being singletons, with the ten largest covering roughly 4%. Sequenced sample: PBMCs. Receptor source: a man aged 35-49 years in good health and CMV-seropositive.

This clone was detected a few times. V and J are TRBV6-5 and TRBJ1-5, with D possibly matching TRBD1 (5 bases). The CDR3 covers 15 residues. Germline CDR1 MNHEY, CDR2 SVGAGI. The germline V and J ends were trimmed by 6 bases and 4 bases, with 16 bases remaining between them. CDR3 sequence reads: CASSRLGGVNQPQHF. CDR3 coding DNA: TGTGCCAGCAGCCGCCTGGGAGGGGTTAATCAGCCCCAGCATTTT.

The chain has TRBV18 and TRBJ2-5, with 7 bases aligning to TRBD2. Trimming took 2 bases from V and 3 from J; bases not matched to a gene: 6. CDR1 is KGHSH and CDR2 is LQKENI in the germline V gene. The CDR3 consists of 15 residues. The CDR3 DNA follows: TGTGCCAGCTCACCATCGCCGGGGACTAAAGAGACCCAGTACTTC. Encoded protein: CASSPSPGTKETQYF.

The rearrangement uses TRBV5-6 and TRBJ2-3; TRBD2 matches 13 bases. The germline V gene has CDR1 SGHDT and CDR2 YYEEEE. Trimming at V came to 3 bases and at J to 1 base, leaving 11 bases not matched to a gene. The CDR3 consists of 19 residues. This chain's CDR3 is CASSSPGLAGSTGTDTQYF. In nucleotides, the CDR3 is TGTGCCAGCAGCTCACCGGGACTAGCGGGATCTACGGGCACAGATACGCAGTATTTT.

This rearrangement joins TRBV5-1 to TRBJ2-3; 8 bases align to TRBD2. Germline assignment: CDR1 SGHRS and CDR2 YFSETQ. The CDR3 contains 17 residues. V shed 3 bases, J shed 6 bases, and the junction held 15 bases outside the gene matches. The CDR3 DNA reads TGCGCCAGCAGCTCCGGGGGGGCAGGGAGGGGATCGGATACGCAGTATTTT. Translated: CASSSGGAGRGSDTQYF. Full variable domain (remainder filled in from reference TRBV5-1 and TRBJ2-3): KAGVTQTPRYLIKTRGQQVTLSCSPISGHRSVSWYQQTPGQGLQFLFEYFSETQRNKGNFPGRFSGRQFSNSRSEMNVSTLELGDSALYLCASSSGGAGRGSDTQYFGPGTRLTVL.

This chain joins TRBV27 and TRBJ2-1; D perhaps matches TRBD2 (6 bases). The CDR3 runs 16 residues. Trimming stripped 3 bases from V and 5 bases from J, with 17 bases between. From germline, CDR1 is MNHEY and CDR2 SMNVEV (reference sequence). CDR3 in amino acids: CASSFRGTPVDNEQFF. DNA of the CDR3: TGTGCCAGCAGTTTCCGAGGGACTCCGGTGGACAATGAGCAGTTCTTC.

The chain links TRBV4-1 to TRBJ2-7, with D perhaps TRBD2 (5 bases). Per the germline V gene, CDR1 is MGHRA and CDR2 is YSYEKL. This CDR3 region has 16 residues. V dropped 2 bases and J dropped 2 bases, with 16 bases sitting between them. The CDR3 nucleotides read TGCGCCAGCAGCCAATCCGTCGGGGATCCCACCTACGAGCAGTACTTC. Translated, it gives CASSQSVGDPTYEQYF.

This clone was counted a few times. Its ends do not fully match the called genes, so a read error is possible. CDR3 DNA sequence: TGTGCTAGCAGCCGACGGTGGGGACAGCAAGAGACCCAGTACTTC. As protein: CASSRRWGQQETQYF. The J gene is TRBJ2-5, the V gene TRBV7-7; 7 bases line up with TRBD1. CDR3 length: 15 residues. From germline, CDR1 is SSHAT and CDR2 FNYEAQ (reference sequence).

The chain is built from TRBV15 and TRBJ2-7, with D maybe TRBD1 (5 bases). V was clipped by 5 bases and J by 0 bases, with 23 bases between them. Germline V lookup: CDR1 LNHNV, CDR2 YYDKDF (reference sequence). The CDR3 is 18 residues long. CDR3 sequence: CATSPAGLRGRSSYEQYF. For the CDR3, the DNA is TGTGCCACCAGCCCTGCAGGTCTTAGGGGCAGGAGCTCCTACGAGCAGTACTTC.

This chain connects TRBV28 to TRBJ2-7; a possible D gene is TRBD1 (6 bases). V was shortened by 7 bases and J by 0 bases, with 19 bases between the two germline ends. The germline CDR1 and CDR2 sequences are MDHEN and SYDVKM. This CDR3 region has 16 residues. CDR3: CASTVGLRDNSYEQYF. The CDR3 nucleotides are TGTGCCAGCACCGTTGGTCTTCGGGACAACTCCTACGAGCAGTACTTC.

The chain carries TRBV27 and TRBJ1-2, with 9 bases fitting TRBD1. V lost 5 bases, J lost 5 bases, and 12 bases stayed unmatched. CDR3 size: 16 residues. CDR1 is MNHEY, CDR2 SMNVEV, per germline (reference sequence). CDR3 protein: CASSRLGQGTQYGYTF. The CDR3 DNA follows: TGTGCCAGCAGTCGATTGGGACAGGGAACTCAATATGGCTACACCTTC.

The genes are TRBV2 and TRBJ2-7; a weak D match, TRBD1 (5 bases). The germline V gene has CDR1 SNHLY and CDR2 FYNNEI. Trimming left V 0 bases short and J 0 bases short, with 9 bases between. This CDR3 comprises 15 residues. The CDR3 here is CASSEAGRNSYEQYF. The CDR3 region has the DNA TGTGCCAGCAGTGAAGCGGGGCGGAACTCCTACGAGCAGTACTTC.